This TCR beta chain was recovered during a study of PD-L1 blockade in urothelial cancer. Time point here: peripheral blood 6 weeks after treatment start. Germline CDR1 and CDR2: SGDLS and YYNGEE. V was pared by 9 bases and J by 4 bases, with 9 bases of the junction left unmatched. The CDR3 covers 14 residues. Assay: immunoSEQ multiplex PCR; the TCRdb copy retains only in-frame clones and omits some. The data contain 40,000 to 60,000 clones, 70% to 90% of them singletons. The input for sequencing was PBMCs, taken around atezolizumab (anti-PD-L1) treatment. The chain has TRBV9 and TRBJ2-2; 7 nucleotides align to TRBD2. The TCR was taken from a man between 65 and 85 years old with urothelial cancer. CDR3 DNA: TGTGCCACCCGTAGCGGGCGTGCCACCGGGGAGCTGTTTTTT. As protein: CATRSGRATGELFF.